Listed below are T cell receptor beta chains from one sample, sequenced in a study of CD4 T cells in relation to SARS-CoV-2 and coronaviruses. Only in-frame clones appear in the TCRdb table, and some are missing; sequencing was by immunoSEQ multiplex PCR. The data contain 10,000 to 11,000 clones, around 68% of them singletons. Antigen specificity for these receptors is unknown. The sequenced material came from CD4+ T cells from PBMCs, cultured in vitro. Every receptor here comes from a human donor in good health. The CDR3 runs from the conserved cysteine through the conserved F or W. A D gene is named only where the DNA matches it firmly.

TRBV4-1	TRBD2	CASSQGAASGTSQPKNIQYF
TRBV7-2	.	CASSPSWVKETQYF
TRBV5-1	.	CASSLRKRGTQYF
TRBV5-8	TRBD2	CASSLAWGLAGVEQETQYF
TRBV6-2/TRBV6-3	.	CASSSDPKAVSSYNEQFF
TRBV2	.	CASISSAETYEQYF
TRBV4-1	TRBD1	CASSQKGTGELDTQYF
TRBV3-1/TRBV3-2	.	CASSLTDRNTEAFF
TRBV30	.	CAWSGGAAEAFF
TRBV7-9	.	CASSLAGNAVFF
TRBV12-1	.	CASSFYFWASSYEQYF
TRBV25-1	.	CASSAGQETQYF
TRBV4-3	.	CASSQHASPNTEAFF
TRBV3-1/TRBV3-2	TRBD2	CASSLGTSDTGELFF
TRBV6-6	TRBD1	CASSRGQGATGELFF
TRBV9	TRBD1	CASSVSSQGETEAFF
TRBV3-1/TRBV3-2	.	CASSQDPRGARDTQYF
TRBV12-5	.	CASGLVPRGGIGGRSTDTQYF
TRBV18	.	CASSPPGLFYEQYF
TRBV3-1/TRBV3-2	.	CASSPGVGNYGYTF
TRBV29-1	.	CSVGEGSFSGNTIYF
TRBV9	.	CASSAQFRGPGELFF
TRBV2	.	CASSVDRGNQPQHF
TRBV5-3	.	CARRSGDTQYF
TRBV5-1	.	CASSLLGMDGYTF
TRBV5-1	.	CASSQNADTGELFF
TRBV19	TRBD2	CASRTSGGASEQYF
TRBV4-1	TRBD1	CASSLGTEVYNSPLHF
TRBV5-5	TRBD1	CASSFGTAFYEQYF
TRBV12-5	TRBD1	CASGPRDRGETQYF
TRBV5-5	TRBD1	CASSKTGRNEKLFF
TRBV18	TRBD1	CASSPTGSEGNEQFF
TRBV30	.	CAWTGSEVSEAFF
TRBV7-2	.	CASRKGVSDTEAFF
TRBV11-2	.	CASSLSQSSSGNTIYF
TRBV5-1	.	CASSLGTTNTGELFF
TRBV2	.	CASNRLPPPHF
TRBV9	TRBD1	CASSVGGLNRGTGELFF
TRBV7-2	.	CASSLDPTRYNEQFF
TRBV10-1	TRBD2	CASSPGLAGVESRGETQYF